This TCR beta chain was identified during a study of blood T cells in healthy people across ages. Broader study findings: The fall in TCR beta diversity per million T cells was roughly linear with age.

The germline V gene encodes CDR1 MNHEY and CDR2 SMNVEV (reference sequence). The germline V and J ends were trimmed by 5 bases and 7 bases, with 9 bases remaining between them. The length of the CDR3 is 13 residues. Combining a sample-barcoded 5' primer with a J-beta primer mix, a second PCR ran for 7 to 11 cycles. Sequencing recovered at least 2.5 million CDR3-containing paired-end reads from each sample. Each CDR3 protein gets one entry after TCRdb re-called the 5' RACE reads with MiXCR. Among about 810,000 distinct CDR3 sequences listed, under 40% were seen once. As regards this clonotype: What it recognizes is unknown.

Material for sequencing was blood. The sequence came from a man aged 18 to 30 in good health. The V gene is TRBV27, the J gene TRBJ1-6; D remains unclear. As DNA, the CDR3 is TGTGCCAGCAGTGGATTCGACAATTCACCCCTCCACTTT. Protein product: CASSGFDNSPLHF.